One T cell receptor beta chain is described in this entry. This clone's antigen is unknown. The input lacks base qualities; no much larger clone sits a single base away. This sample was included in a study of PD-1 blockade in mismatch repair-deficient tumors (dated by TCRdb to the late 2010s). Some background on the complete study: Between late 2013 and 2016, the trial enrolled approximately 87 consecutive patients with 12 types of mismatch repair-deficient cancer, all of whom had received prior treatment and were progressing. Tumor-associated T cell clones in the peripheral blood of patients responding to PD-1 blockade were tracked using deep sequencing of TCR CDR3 regions. Broader findings and caveats from the paper: Clones residing in the tumor, which were often undetectable in blood before treatment, expanded quickly after pembrolizumab and then contracted, generally before radiologic responses.

Mismatch repair deficiency was established in every enrolled patient by polymerase chain reaction or immunohistochemistry. TCR sequencing was performed for a few patients who responded to pembrolizumab therapy. Pembrolizumab PD-1 blockade was prospectively tested in advanced mismatch repair-deficient cancers, regardless of tissue of origin, in the phase II trial. Peripheral blood T cell samples were gathered serially, both before PD-1 blockade started and at multiple time points afterward. Blood sampling times were expressed in weeks after the first pembrolizumab dose. The protocol used for the library was the immunoSEQ multiplex PCR assay. TCRdb stores this immuneACCESS table with in-frame sequences only. Part of the clones is absent; in the studies checked, under half of the shortfall reflects unresolved V genes, and no reason is known for the rest. The sample table shows about 67,000 clones, and around 73% are seen once. About 5% of the sample is in the top ten clones.

This TCR was sampled from an adult with mismatch repair-deficient cancer. The input for sequencing was peripheral blood, taken 2 weeks after starting pembrolizumab.

The CDR3 reads as follows: CASSQQFSGANVLTF. At the DNA level, the sequence is TGTGCCAGCAGCCAGCAGTTCTCTGGGGCCAACGTCCTGACTTTC. The chain joins TRBV7-2 to TRBJ2-6; the D gene lacks a confident call. The germline V gene provides CDR1 SGHTA and CDR2 FQGNSA. The CDR3 goes from the cysteine to the phenylalanine over 15 residues. The kept DNA is CDR3 alone, 45 bases in frame from the first base. Between the V and J ends, shortened by 5 bases and 0 bases respectively, the junction contains 8 bases.